This entry lists 26 T cell receptor beta chains sequenced from one sample in a study of T cell responses to AZD1222 COVID-19 vaccine. The assay was immunoSEQ multiplex PCR, and TCRdb's table has in-frame clones only and misses some. The table lists about 110,000 clones, around 90% of them singletons, with about 2.6% in the top ten. The material sequenced was peripheral blood, taken 28 days after the second AZD1222 dose. These receptors were collected from an adult who received the AZD1222 COVID-19 vaccine.

The CDR3 sequence: CASSSSMNTEAFF. As DNA, the CDR3 is TGTGCCAGCAGCTCTAGTATGAACACTGAAGCTTTCTTT. This chain uses TRBV7-3 with TRBJ1-1; D is uncertain. Germline CDR1 and CDR2: SGHTA and FQGTGA. This CDR3 is built from 13 residues. Trimming took off 4 bases at V and 0 bases at J, with 6 bases between the two ends.

This clone was seen just once. This rearrangement joins TRBV10-2 to TRBJ2-7; D is uncertain. Trimming took off 8 bases at V and 7 bases at J, with 18 bases between the two ends. This CDR3 comprises 13 residues. CDR1 and CDR2 from the germline V gene are WSHSY and SAAADI. The CDR3 sequence is CASGKSEFSEQYF. CDR3 coding DNA: TGCGCCAGCGGAAAGAGCGAATTTTCGGAGCAGTACTTC.

The rearrangement links TRBV10-3 to TRBJ1-2; tentatively, D is TRBD1 (5 bases). The CDR3 has 14 residues. V dropped 4 bases and J dropped 3 bases, with 12 bases sitting between them. Germline-derived CDR1 and CDR2 are ENHRY and SYGVKD. The CDR3 is CAISGWTRDYGYTF. The CDR3 coding sequence is TGTGCCATCAGTGGATGGACACGAGACTATGGCTACACCTTC.

V usage is TRBV5-6 and J usage is TRBJ2-7; D is ambiguous. The CDR3 sequence is 14 residues long. V gave up 0 bases and J gave up 3 bases, with 10 bases separating them. Per germline, CDR1 SGHDT and CDR2 YYEEEE. CDR3 protein: CASSLATAGYEQYF. CDR3 coding DNA: TGTGCCAGCAGCTTGGCCACGGCCGGCTACGAGCAGTACTTC.

Only one count was recorded for this clone. This rearrangement joins TRBV28 to TRBJ1-2, with D tentatively TRBD1 (5 bases). CDR3 length: 12 amino acids. Deletions cut 3 bases from V and 7 bases from J, with 9 bases between. The germline CDR1 and CDR2 sequences are MDHEN and SYDVKM. The CDR3 DNA reads TGTGCCAGCAGTTTTGGGGGTTCTGGCTACACCTTC. The encoded protein is CASSFGGSGYTF.

This chain joins TRBV5-1 and TRBJ1-3; TRBD1 aligns across 7 bases. Germline CDR1 SGHRS, CDR2 YFSETQ. J gave up 0 bases and V 4 bases, and 13 bases lay outside the gene matches. CDR3 length: 18 residues. CDR3 DNA: TGCGCCAGCAGCCTAAACATGGGACAGTCGAGCTCTGGAAACACCATATATTTT. Its translation is CASSLNMGQSSSGNTIYF.

V usage is TRBV4-2 and J usage is TRBJ1-3; 7 positions match TRBD1. The CDR3 consists of 16 residues. Trimming took 4 bases from V and 3 from J; bases not matched to a gene: 9. Germline CDR1 and CDR2: LGHNA and YNFKEQ. CDR3 sequence: CASSPRQGGVGNTIYF. The CDR3 bases are TGTGCCAGCAGCCCCCGACAGGGTGGAGTTGGAAACACCATATATTTT.

The gene calls are TRBV27 and TRBJ2-7, with D possibly being TRBD1 (6 bases). The V gene's germline CDR1 is MNHEY and CDR2 SMNVEV (reference sequence). The CDR3 is 15 amino acids. The V and J ends lost 0 bases and 2 bases respectively, with 11 bases between them. CDR3 residues: CASSLSGRGTYEQYF. CDR3 in DNA: TGTGCCAGCAGTTTATCTGGCAGGGGAACCTACGAGCAGTACTTC.

V gene TRBV3-1 (or the pseudogene TRBV3-2) combines with J gene TRBJ1-2; unclear D gene. The CDR3 sequence is 13 residues long. The germline V gene encodes CDR1 LGHDT and CDR2 YNNKEL (reference sequence). Trimming took 5 bases from V and 6 from J, leaving 13 bases between them. CDR3 region: CASSYGKRHGYTF. The CDR3 nucleotides are TGTGCCAGCAGCTACGGGAAAAGGCATGGCTACACCTTC.

V usage is TRBV6-1 and J usage is TRBJ2-7, with D perhaps TRBD2 (6 bases). V gave up 0 bases and J gave up 3 bases, with 12 bases separating them. The CDR3 contains 15 residues. CDR1 is MNHNS and CDR2 is SASEGT in the germline V gene. CDR3 in amino acids: CASSEAGGAHYEQYF. CDR3 bases: TGTGCCAGCAGTGAAGCCGGAGGGGCGCACTACGAGCAGTACTTC.

The V and J genes are TRBV6-2 or TRBV6-3 and TRBJ1-2; 7 bases map to TRBD1. There are 13 residues in the CDR3. V was clipped by 2 bases and J by 9 bases; unmatched bases: 6. Per germline, CDR1 MNHEY and CDR2 SVGEGT. Here the CDR3 DNA reads TGTGCCAGCAGTTACGGGACAGCCGCCAGCTACACCTTC. Residues: CASSYGTAASYTF.

The V gene is TRBV27, the J gene TRBJ2-3, with TRBD2 matching 10 bases. The length of the CDR3 is 18 residues. CDR1 is MNHEY and CDR2 is SMNVEV in the germline V gene (reference sequence). V shed 1 base and J 3 bases; nucleotides not matched to a gene: 10. Here the CDR3 DNA reads TGTGCCAGCAGTTTATGGAGCGGGGGGGCTAGCAGGACAGATACGCAGTATTTT. This gives the protein CASSLWSGGASRTDTQYF.

J is TRBJ2-3 and V is TRBV18; TRBD1 matches 7 bases. The CDR3 is 13 residues long. Germline V gene data show CDR1 as KGHSH and CDR2 as LQKENI. J was trimmed by 6 bases and V by 6 bases; bases with no gene match: 6. CDR3 protein: CASSPRGMDTQYF. The DNA of the CDR3 is TGTGCCAGCTCCCCCAGGGGGATGGATACGCAGTATTTT.

This chain connects TRBV18 to TRBJ1-3; tentatively, D is TRBD1 (5 bases). V lost 0 bases and J lost 0, with 9 bases in between. The CDR3 loop spans 16 amino acids. Germline-derived CDR1 and CDR2 are KGHSH and LQKENI. CDR3 protein: CASSPPGGTSGNTIYF. For the CDR3, the DNA is TGTGCCAGCTCACCACCCGGGGGGACCTCTGGAAACACCATATATTTT.

Here the CDR3 DNA reads TGTGCCAGCAGCCCCCGACAGGGTCGCTCCTACGAGCAGTACTTC. Translation: CASSPRQGRSYEQYF. This sequence joins TRBV2 and TRBJ2-7, with 7 nucleotides matching TRBD1. The CDR3 has 15 amino acids. Looked up from germline, CDR1 is SNHLY and CDR2 is FYNNEI. J gave up 0 bases and V 6 bases, and 8 bases lay outside the gene matches.

The J gene is TRBJ2-7, the V gene TRBV5-1, with D tentatively TRBD1 (9 bases). This CDR3 has 16 residues. V lost 4 bases to trimming and J lost 5 bases, with 22 bases between them. CDR1 and CDR2 from the germline V gene are SGHRS and YFSETQ. CDR3 coding DNA: TGCGCCAGCAGCCCCCGGGAGGGGACAGGGTGGCACGAGCAGTACTTC. Amino acids: CASSPREGTGWHEQYF. The complete variable domain, with remaining parts taken from reference TRBV5-1 and TRBJ2-7, reads KAGVTQTPRYLIKTRGQQVTLSCSPISGHRSVSWYQQTPGQGLQFLFEYFSETQRNKGNFPGRFSGRQFSNSRSEMNVSTLELGDSALYLCASSPREGTGWHEQYFGPGTRLTVT.

The chain has TRBV15 and TRBJ2-3; 7 bases align to TRBD2. This CDR3 contains 16 residues. CDR1 and CDR2 from the germline V gene are LNHNV and YYDKDF (reference sequence). V shed 0 bases and J 6 bases; nucleotides not matched to a gene: 9. CDR3 residues: CATSRDLGGGADTQYF. The CDR3 coding sequence is TGTGCCACCAGCAGAGATTTGGGCGGGGGAGCGGATACGCAGTATTTT.

To note about this clone: This CDR3 is also generated by other DNA sequences in the sample. As DNA, the CDR3 is TGTGCCAGCAGAAGATTGAACACTGAAGCTTTCTTT. Residues: CASRRLNTEAFF. The chain employs TRBV6-5 and TRBJ1-1; D gene uncertain. V dropped 6 bases and J dropped 0 bases, with 5 bases sitting between them. The CDR3 covers 12 residues. CDR1 is MNHEY, CDR2 SVGAGI, per germline.

The J gene is TRBJ2-7, the V gene TRBV15; perhaps TRBD2 as D (6 bases). The CDR3 is made up of 14 amino acids. V lost 0 bases, J lost 6 bases, and 12 bases lay in between. Per the germline V gene, CDR1 is LNHNV and CDR2 is YYDKDF (reference sequence). The CDR3 nucleotides are TGTGCCACCAGCAGAGACAGGGAGGTCTTCGAGCAGTACTTC. Translating gives CATSRDREVFEQYF.

The gene calls are TRBV19 and TRBJ1-1; TRBD1 might be the D (5 bases). CDR1 is LNHDA and CDR2 is SQIVND in the germline V gene (reference sequence). The CDR3 extends over 15 amino acids. V lost 4 bases and J lost 0, with 12 bases in between. Written as DNA, the CDR3 is TGTGCCAGTAGTACCAGGACACCCATGAACACTGAAGCTTTCTTT. Translation: CASSTRTPMNTEAFF. Full variable domain (missing parts from reference TRBV19 and TRBJ1-1): DGGITQSPKYLFRKEGQNVTLSCEQNLNHDAMYWYRQDPGQGLRLIYYSQIVNDFQKGDIAEGYSVSREKKESFPLTVTSAQKNPTAFYLCASSTRTPMNTEAFFGQGTRLTVV.

The CDR3 loop is CASTPGDRARGTDTQYF. As DNA, the CDR3 is TGTGCCAGCACCCCCGGGGACAGGGCGCGCGGCACAGATACGCAGTATTTT. The chain couples TRBV14 to TRBJ2-3, with TRBD1 matching over 9 bases. Germline V lookup: CDR1 SGHDN, CDR2 FVKESK. The trim removed 7 bases at V and 1 base at J, leaving 12 bases unmatched. The CDR3 covers 17 residues.

V and J are TRBV6-1 and TRBJ1-4; the D gene is possibly TRBD1 (5 bases). This CDR3 spans 15 amino acids. Looked up from germline, CDR1 is MNHNS and CDR2 is SASEGT. The V and J ends lost 3 bases and 8 bases respectively, with 16 bases between them. The CDR3, as DNA: TGTGCCAGCAGTGACCTTGGGGGGTCTTTAGAAAAACTGTTTTTT. Amino acid sequence: CASSDLGGSLEKLFF.

This chain joins TRBV19 and TRBJ1-3; unclear D gene. V dropped 3 bases and J dropped 1 base, with 7 bases sitting between them. Germline V gives CDR1 LNHDA, CDR2 SQIVND (reference sequence). This CDR3 comprises 14 residues. CDR3 region: CASSISDSGNTIYF. The CDR3 DNA reads as TGTGCCAGTAGTATCTCGGATTCTGGAAACACCATATATTTT.

The V and J genes are TRBV7-6 and TRBJ1-1, with a weak D call TRBD1 (6 bases). The V end lost 5 bases, the J end lost 3 bases, and 16 bases lay between the germline ends. The CDR3 extends over 15 amino acids. Germline V gene data show CDR1 as SGHVS and CDR2 as FNYEAQ. This CDR3 reads CASSQEPGGHTEAFF. The CDR3 DNA reads as TGTGCCAGCAGCCAAGAGCCTGGGGGGCACACTGAAGCTTTCTTT. Using reference TRBV7-6 and TRBJ1-1 for the parts outside the CDR3, the full variable domain is GAGVSQSPRYKVTKRGQDVALRCDPISGHVSLYWYRQALGQGPEFLTYFNYEAQQDKSGLPNDRFSAERPEGSISTLTIQRTEQRDSAMYRCASSQEPGGHTEAFFGQGTRLTVV.

J is TRBJ2-3 and V is TRBV5-4, with D possibly matching TRBD2 (5 bases). The germline V gene encodes CDR1 SGHNT and CDR2 YYREEE (reference sequence). The CDR3 has 16 amino acids. V lost 3 bases and J lost 0, with 14 bases in between. In DNA form, the CDR3 reads TGTGCCAGCAGCTACGCGGGCCTACAGAGCACAGATACGCAGTATTTT. This gives the protein CASSYAGLQSTDTQYF.

The CDR3 DNA sequence: TGTGCCAGCTCACCCGGGACATTGACTGCAACTAATGAAAAACTGTTTTTT. This encodes CASSPGTLTATNEKLFF. The gene calls are TRBV18 and TRBJ1-4; a weak D match, TRBD1 (6 bases). Germline V gene sequence: CDR1 KGHSH, CDR2 LQKENI. V was shortened by 3 bases and J by 0 bases, with 14 bases between the two germline ends. CDR3 size: 17 residues.